This T cell receptor beta chain was obtained from a study of CD8+ T cells in alopecia areata. Isolated RNA was reverse transcribed into cDNA used as the sequencing template. TCRdb's table, derived via immunoSEQ multiplex PCR, lists solely in-frame clones and lacks some. The specimen has 200,000 to 300,000 clones, none found just once. Cutaneous lymph node cells were pooled, and they were sorted using CD4, CD8alpha, NKG2D, NKG2ACE and other markers. On this clone itself: The genes are named according to mouse. The read terminates 4 residues before the CDR3 end, so the remaining end is supplied by the germline J gene.

Per germline, CDR1 FNHDT and CDR2 SITEND (reference sequence). The length of the CDR3 is 14 residues. This chain joins TRBV19 and TRBJ2-5; 10 bases line up with TRBD1. What was sequenced was CD4+ T cells sorted from a lymph node. This sequence was found in a C3H/HeJ mouse with alopecia areata. The strain's MHC haplotype is H2-k. The CDR3 is CASSPRDRGDTQYF. The CDR3 bases that were read are TGTGCCAGCAGTCCCCGGGACAGGGGAGAC.